Presented here are 17 T cell receptor beta chains from one specimen sequenced in a study of identical twins. TCRdb re-called the 5' RACE reads through MiXCR, storing one row per CDR3 protein. The table shows 690,000 or so distinct CDR3 sequences, with 8.6% occurring only once. These data were also filed under a second study, of yellow fever vaccine responses in identical twins.

Sequences were obtained from PBMCs. Every receptor here comes from a woman aged 18-35 years in good health.

In its sample, this clonotype was seen a few times. V is TRBV5-1 and J is TRBJ1-1; D ambiguous. The CDR3 length is 15 residues. CDR1 and CDR2 (germline): SGHRS, YFSETQ. Trimming took off 7 bases at V and 1 base at J, with 17 bases between the two ends. The CDR3 region has the DNA TGCGCCAGCGGAAGACAACCCACCGGGAACACTGAAGCTTTCTTT. Its protein is CASGRQPTGNTEAFF.

The rearrangement uses TRBV20-1 and TRBJ1-4; TRBD1 aligns across 7 bases. Trimming took 1 base from V and 6 from J; bases not matched to a gene: 8. CDR1 is DFQATT and CDR2 is SNEGSKA in the germline V gene (reference sequence). The CDR3 totals 15 residues. This CDR3 reads CSARALDRSDEKLFF. CDR3 nucleotide sequence: TGCAGTGCTAGAGCCCTGGACAGGTCGGATGAAAAACTGTTTTTT.

This clonotype was observed a few times. The chain couples TRBV6-1 to TRBJ2-4, with 10 bases matching TRBD2. V lost 7 bases to trimming and J lost 3 bases; unmatched junction nucleotides: 6. CDR3 length: 15 amino acids. The germline V gene has CDR1 MNHNS and CDR2 SASEGT. The CDR3 region is CASTWTSGIKNIQYF. For the CDR3, the DNA is TGTGCCAGCACCTGGACTAGCGGAATCAAAAACATTCAGTACTTC.

Details on this clonotype: The germline gene is not matched at one end of the junction; a read error may be the cause. V is TRBV28 and J is TRBJ2-2, with 8 bases lining up with TRBD2. The germline V gene encodes CDR1 MDHEN and CDR2 SYDVKM. The CDR3 sequence is 18 residues long. This CDR3 is CASSWLNYLTTHRGGLFF. The DNA of the CDR3 is TGTGCCAGCAGTTGGCTCAACTACCTAACGACACACCGGGGGGGGCTGTTTTTT.

This clonotype was picked up a small number of times. This chain uses TRBV12-3 or TRBV12-4 with TRBJ2-2; D ambiguous. Trimming pared 1 base from V and 1 base from J, leaving 7 bases between. The CDR3 runs to 15 residues. DNA for the CDR3: TGTGCCAGCAGTTTAGAATGGGTGAACACCGGGGAGCTGTTTTTT. Translation: CASSLEWVNTGELFF.

V gene TRBV18 combines with J gene TRBJ2-1; D may be TRBD1 (7 bases). CDR1 and CDR2 (germline): KGHSH, LQKENI. This CDR3 comprises 16 residues. The V end was cut by 6 bases, the J end by 10 bases, with 25 bases between. The DNA for the CDR3 is TGTGCCAGCTCCTTTAGCGGTACAGGGGCCCATGGAGAGCAGTTCTTC. Translating it yields CASSFSGTGAHGEQFF.

This clonotype was detected only a few times. The CDR3 nucleotides are TGTGCCAGCAGTTACTTCCGGGGGAACATTCAGTACTTC. It yields the protein CASSYFRGNIQYF. The gene calls are TRBV27 and TRBJ2-4, with TRBD2 as a possible D gene (6 bases). This CDR3 region has 13 residues. Germline CDR1 reads MNHEY; CDR2 reads SMNVEV (reference sequence). V lost 4 bases, J lost 7 bases, and 11 bases lay in between.

This clonotype was detected a few times. This rearrangement joins TRBV7-3 to TRBJ2-1; D might be TRBD2 (7 bases). V was shortened by 5 bases and J by 5 bases, with 22 bases between the two germline ends. The CDR3 loop spans 17 amino acids. Germline V gene sequence: CDR1 SGHTA, CDR2 FQGTGA. Here the CDR3 reads CASSMSGGYPTNNEQFF. The CDR3 DNA follows: TGTGCCAGCAGCATGTCGGGGGGCTATCCGACGAACAATGAGCAGTTCTTC.

This clonotype was observed a handful of times. The chain joins TRBV5-1 to TRBJ2-1; D remains unclear. V lost 0 bases and J 3 bases, leaving 10 bases between the germline ends. The CDR3 sequence is 15 residues long. In germline, CDR1 is SGHRS, CDR2 YFSETQ. In nucleotides, the CDR3 is TGCGCCAGCAGCTTGGGGCCAGAGAACTACAATGAGCAGTTCTTC. Translating it yields CASSLGPENYNEQFF.

The chain employs TRBV29-1 and TRBJ2-1, with D uncertain. This CDR3 spans 14 amino acids. Germline V lookup: CDR1 SQVTM, CDR2 ANQGSEA. Trimming took 3 bases from V and 4 from J, leaving 13 bases between them. Here the CDR3 DNA reads TGCAGCGTTGATTCCTCGGCTCTGTACAATGAGCAGTTCTTC. Residues: CSVDSSALYNEQFF.

This clonotype was recorded many times. V gene TRBV27 combines with J gene TRBJ2-2; 7 bases line up with TRBD1. Germline V lookup: CDR1 MNHEY, CDR2 SMNVEV (reference sequence). J lost 3 bases, V lost 4 bases, and 14 bases had no gene match. There are 18 residues in the CDR3. The CDR3 loop is CASSSTDPGQGDTGELFF. The CDR3, as DNA: TGTGCCAGCAGTTCAACCGACCCAGGGCAGGGGGACACCGGGGAGCTGTTTTTT.

J is TRBJ2-1 and V is TRBV6-1; no definite D call. The CDR3 loop spans 14 amino acids. Per germline, CDR1 MNHNS and CDR2 SASEGT. The V and J ends lost 6 bases and 5 bases respectively, with 14 bases between them. The CDR3 here is CASRSSIIHNEQFF. CDR3 in DNA: TGTGCCAGCAGGAGTAGTATAATACACAATGAGCAGTTCTTC.

The chain is built from TRBV20-1 and TRBJ2-2; D tentatively reads TRBD1 or TRBD2 (5 bases each). In germline, CDR1 is DFQATT, CDR2 SNEGSKA (reference sequence). V shed 1 base and J shed 3 bases, with 12 bases lying between them. There are 15 residues in the CDR3. The CDR3 sequence is CSARVEVGDTGELFF. The CDR3 DNA is TGCAGTGCTAGAGTAGAGGTGGGGGACACCGGGGAGCTGTTTTTT.

This clonotype was seen ten or more times. The chain combines TRBV3-1 with TRBJ2-3; 7 positions agree with TRBD2. Per germline, CDR1 LGHDT and CDR2 YNNKEL (reference sequence). Germline trimming cut 4 bases from V and 11 bases from J; bases unmatched to any gene: 6. The CDR3 runs to 12 residues. The CDR3 protein is CASSLDRGVQYF. The CDR3 DNA reads as TGTGCCAGCAGCCTAGACCGGGGGGTGCAGTATTTT.

This clonotype was counted many times. The chain combines TRBV28 with TRBJ2-6, with a possible D match to TRBD2 (5 bases). There are 15 residues in the CDR3. V was clipped by 10 bases and J by 1 base, with 14 bases between them. In germline, CDR1 is MDHEN, CDR2 SYDVKM. CDR3 region: CATSSGESGANVLTF. For the CDR3, the DNA is TGTGCCACCTCGAGTGGGGAGTCTGGGGCCAACGTCCTGACTTTC.

The chain carries TRBV21-1 and TRBJ2-7. TRBV21-1 is a known pseudogene. The length of the CDR3 is 14 residues. The DNA of the CDR3 is TGTGCCAGCAGCTGCCGAAGGGTCCCCTACGAGCAGTACTTC. Protein product: CASSCRRVPYEQYF.

The rearrangement joins TRBV20-1 to TRBJ2-5; D unclear. The germline V gene encodes CDR1 DFQATT and CDR2 SNEGSKA (reference sequence). There are 11 residues in the CDR3. The V end was cut by 5 bases, the J end by 5 bases, with 9 bases between. The CDR3 DNA reads TGCAGTGCTGAAAAAAAGGAGACCCAGTACTTC. Translating it yields CSAEKKETQYF.